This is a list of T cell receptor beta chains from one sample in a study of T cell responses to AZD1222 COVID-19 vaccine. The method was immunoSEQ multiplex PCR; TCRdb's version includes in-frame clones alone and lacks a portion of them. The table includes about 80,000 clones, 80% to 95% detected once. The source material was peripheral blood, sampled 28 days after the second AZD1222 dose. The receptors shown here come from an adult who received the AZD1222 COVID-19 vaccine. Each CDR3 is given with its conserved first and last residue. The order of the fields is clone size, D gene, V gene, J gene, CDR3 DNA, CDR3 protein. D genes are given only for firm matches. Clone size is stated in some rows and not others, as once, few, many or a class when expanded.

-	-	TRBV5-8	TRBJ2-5	TGTGCCAGCAGCTTTCAGGGAGAGACCCAGTACTTC	CASSFQGETQYF
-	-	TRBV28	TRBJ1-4	TGTGCCAGTTGGGGGACGGTGGGCGGAAAACTGTTTTTT	CASWGTVGGKLFF
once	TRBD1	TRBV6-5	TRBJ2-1	TGTGCCAGCAGTAGACAGGGGTTCAATGAGCAGTTCTTC	CASSRQGFNEQFF
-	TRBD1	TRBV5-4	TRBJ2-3	TGTGCCAGCAGCCTCCCGGGACAGAGCACAGATACGCAGTATTTT	CASSLPGQSTDTQYF
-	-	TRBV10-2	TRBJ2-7	TGCGCCAGTAGTTCGAGCTCCTACGAGCAGTACTTC	CASSSSSYEQYF
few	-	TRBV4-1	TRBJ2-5	TGCGCCAGCAGCCAAGGGCCTCAGGGGACCCAAGAGACCCAGTACTTC	CASSQGPQGTQETQYF
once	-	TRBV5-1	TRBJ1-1	TGCGCCAGCAGCCCTGGACAGTGGGGGAACACTGAAGCTTTCTTT	CASSPGQWGNTEAFF
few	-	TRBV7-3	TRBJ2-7	TGTGCCAGCACAGGGGAGCGGGAAGTCTACGAGCAGTACTTC	CASTGEREVYEQYF
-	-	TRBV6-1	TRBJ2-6	TGTGCCAGCAGTGCCACGCCGGGGACTGGGGCCAACGTCCTGACTTTC	CASSATPGTGANVLTF
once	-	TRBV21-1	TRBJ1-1	TGTGCCAGCAGCAAAGCGGCAGGGGGCGCGGAGGGGACTGAAGCTTTCTTT	CASSKAAGGAEGTEAFF
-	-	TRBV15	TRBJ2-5	TGTGCCACCAGCAGAGATCGTGCGGTTTTAAAGACCCAGTACTTC	CATSRDRAVLKTQYF
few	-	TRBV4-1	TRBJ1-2	TGCGCCAGCAGCCAAGATCCGTCCTCCTGGGGCTACACCTTC	CASSQDPSSWGYTF